The clone carrying this T cell receptor beta chain was counted at least ten times. Its antigen is still unknown. The CDR3 runs to 15 residues. Germline CDR1 is DFQATT and CDR2 is SNEGSKA (reference sequence). The J segment lost 8 bases and the V segment lost 0 bases, leaving 8 bases of the junction unmatched. In TCRdb, the 5' RACE reads were re-called with MiXCR into one record per CDR3 protein. The data show hundreds of thousands of distinct CDR3 sequences, approximately 7.3% seen once. These data come from a study of identical twins. General observations from the study: Findings came from cross-sectional statistics, without long-term follow-up of donors. Beta out-of-frame sequences showed weaker excess twin sharing. Researchers reported excess low generation probability among twin-shared out-of-frame alpha sequences. Reduced insertions were recorded for abundant cord blood beta clonotypes, with no such pattern in memory repertoires.

The sample was also reused in another study, on yellow fever vaccine responses in identical twins.

The source material was CD8+ T cells sorted from blood. This receptor was obtained from a woman between 18 and 30 years old in good health. The rearrangement joins TRBV20-1 to TRBJ2-1; 9 bases align to TRBD2. The CDR3 sequence is CSAREAGGGAYEQFF. For the CDR3, the DNA is TGCAGTGCTAGAGAAGCAGGCGGGGGGGCCTATGAGCAGTTCTTC.